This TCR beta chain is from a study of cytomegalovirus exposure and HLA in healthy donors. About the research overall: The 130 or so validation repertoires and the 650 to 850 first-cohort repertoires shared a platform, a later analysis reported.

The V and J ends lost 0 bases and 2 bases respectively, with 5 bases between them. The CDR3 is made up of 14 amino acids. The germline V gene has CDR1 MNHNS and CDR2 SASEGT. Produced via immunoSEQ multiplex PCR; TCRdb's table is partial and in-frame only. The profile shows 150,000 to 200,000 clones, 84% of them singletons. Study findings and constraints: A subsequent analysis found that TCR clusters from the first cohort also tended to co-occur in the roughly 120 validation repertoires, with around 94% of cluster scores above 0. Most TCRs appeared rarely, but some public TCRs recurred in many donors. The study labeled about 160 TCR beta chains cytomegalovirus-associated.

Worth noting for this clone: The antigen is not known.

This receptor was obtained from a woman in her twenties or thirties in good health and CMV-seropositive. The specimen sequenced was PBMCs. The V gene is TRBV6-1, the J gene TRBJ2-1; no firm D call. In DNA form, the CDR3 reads TGTGCCAGCAGTGAAGCCTCCCCCTACAATGAGCAGTTCTTC. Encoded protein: CASSEASPYNEQFF.